The rows below give T cell receptor beta chains drawn from one sample of a study of blood T cell repertoires in COVID-19. The method was immunoSEQ multiplex PCR; TCRdb's version includes in-frame clones alone and lacks a portion of them. Of 380,000 or so clones listed, roughly 90% are singletons. The sequenced material came from PBMCs or T cells enriched from blood (not recorded which). The receptors shown here come from a woman in her 30s with acute COVID-19. Each CDR3 is given with its conserved first and last residue. Each record gives: J gene, V gene, clone size, D gene, CDR3 DNA, CDR3 protein. D genes are given only for firm matches. Size is stated for part of the rows, as once, few or many counts, or as a class when the clone is expanded.

TRBJ1-3 | TRBV3-1/TRBV3-2 | . | . | TGTGCCAGCGGCCACGGGAGCTCTGGAAACACCATATATTTT | CASGHGSSGNTIYF
TRBJ2-1 | TRBV2 | . | TRBD2 | TGTGCCAGCAGGTCCGGACTAGCGGGGCCTGAGCAGTTCTTC | CASRSGLAGPEQFF
TRBJ1-3 | TRBV11-2 | . | . | TGTGCCAGCAGCTTATCAGGGATCGACGGAGGAAACACCATATATTTT | CASSLSGIDGGNTIYF
TRBJ2-1 | TRBV5-1 | once | TRBD1 | TGCGCCAGCAGCTTGGCAGGGGGCGACTACAATGAGCAGTTCTTC | CASSLAGGDYNEQFF
TRBJ1-5 | TRBV19 | once | TRBD1 | TGTGCCAGTAGTATAGGTCGAAAGGGGCAGGGGGTGGGTTACAATCAGCCCCAGCATTTT | CASSIGRKGQGVGYNQPQHF
TRBJ2-1 | TRBV30 | once | TRBD1 | TGTGCCTGGAGCCAGGGGGTTCACAATGAGCAGTTCTTC | CAWSQGVHNEQFF
TRBJ2-1 | TRBV7-3 | . | . | TGTGCCAGCAGCGCAGGGAATGAGCAGTTCTTC | CASSAGNEQFF
TRBJ1-2 | TRBV12-5 | . | . | TGTGCTAGTGGTTTGGTTGACAGTAACTATGGCTACACCTTC | CASGLVDSNYGYTF
TRBJ1-2 | TRBV5-1 | . | . | TGCGCCAGCAGCTTGTTTGTCGGGGAGGCTAACTATGGCTACACCTTC | CASSLFVGEANYGYTF
TRBJ1-2 | TRBV5-1 | . | TRBD1 | TGCGCCAGCAGCGAAGGACAGGGGGCCTGGGGCTACACCTTC | CASSEGQGAWGYTF
TRBJ2-7 | TRBV12-3/TRBV12-4 | . | . | TGTGCCAGCCGGACAAGGGCCATGGGCGAGCAGTACTTC | CASRTRAMGEQYF
TRBJ2-7 | TRBV27 | few | TRBD1 | TGTGCCAGCAGTTTCTATACCCGGGACAGGGACTACGAGCAGTACTTC | CASSFYTRDRDYEQYF
TRBJ2-3 | TRBV5-4 | . | . | TGTGCCAGCAGCTCCCAAGGGCCTAGCTATGGCACAGATACGCAGTATTTT | CASSSQGPSYGTDTQYF
TRBJ1-1 | TRBV4-1 | . | . | TGCGCCAGCAGCCAAGGGTTGGGGGCCACCACTGAAGCTTTCTTT | CASSQGLGATTEAFF
TRBJ1-5 | TRBV5-1 | . | TRBD1 | TGCGCCAGCAGTAATACAGGGGCCAGCAATCAGCCCCAGCATTTT | CASSNTGASNQPQHF
TRBJ1-4 | TRBV19 | . | . | TGTGCCAGTAGTACATCTTATGACAGGGAAAAACTGTTTTTT | CASSTSYDREKLFF
TRBJ2-7 | TRBV11-2 | . | TRBD2 | TGTGCCAGCAGCCCAAGCGGGGGGGCCTACGAGCAGTACTTC | CASSPSGGAYEQYF
TRBJ2-4 | TRBV24-1 | . | TRBD1 | TGTGCCACCAGTGTACGCGGACAGGAGAACATTCAGTACTTC | CATSVRGQENIQYF
TRBJ2-7 | TRBV6-2/TRBV6-3 | . | . | TGTGCCAGCAGTTACCCGACAGTGGGTGGGTACGAGCAGTACTTC | CASSYPTVGGYEQYF
TRBJ2-2 | TRBV27 | . | TRBD1 | TGTGCCAGCAGTTTATATGGGACAGTAGGGAACACCGGGGAGCTGTTTTTT | CASSLYGTVGNTGELFF
TRBJ2-1 | TRBV5-5 | . | . | TGTGCCAGCAGCTTGTCCGGGACACCAGGCCCTGAGCAGTTCTTC | CASSLSGTPGPEQFF
TRBJ2-1 | TRBV3-1/TRBV3-2 | . | TRBD2 | TGTGCCAGCAGCCAAAAAGCGGGGGGGCCGGGTGAGCAGTTCTTC | CASSQKAGGPGEQFF
TRBJ1-5 | TRBV6-5 | . | TRBD1 | TGTGCCAGCAGCCCCTTAGACAGGGTCGATCAGCCCCAGCATTTT | CASSPLDRVDQPQHF
TRBJ1-1 | TRBV6-6 | . | . | TGTGCCAGCAGTCCCCTGAGTGACACCGCTGAAGCTTTCTTT | CASSPLSDTAEAFF
TRBJ1-1 | TRBV5-5 | . | . | TGTGCCAGCAGCTTAAATGCGGAGAACACTGAAGCTTTCTTT | CASSLNAENTEAFF
TRBJ2-2 | TRBV5-1 | . | TRBD1 | TGCGCCAGCAGCCCAAGGACAGGGGTATCGACCGGGGAGCTGTTTTTT | CASSPRTGVSTGELFF